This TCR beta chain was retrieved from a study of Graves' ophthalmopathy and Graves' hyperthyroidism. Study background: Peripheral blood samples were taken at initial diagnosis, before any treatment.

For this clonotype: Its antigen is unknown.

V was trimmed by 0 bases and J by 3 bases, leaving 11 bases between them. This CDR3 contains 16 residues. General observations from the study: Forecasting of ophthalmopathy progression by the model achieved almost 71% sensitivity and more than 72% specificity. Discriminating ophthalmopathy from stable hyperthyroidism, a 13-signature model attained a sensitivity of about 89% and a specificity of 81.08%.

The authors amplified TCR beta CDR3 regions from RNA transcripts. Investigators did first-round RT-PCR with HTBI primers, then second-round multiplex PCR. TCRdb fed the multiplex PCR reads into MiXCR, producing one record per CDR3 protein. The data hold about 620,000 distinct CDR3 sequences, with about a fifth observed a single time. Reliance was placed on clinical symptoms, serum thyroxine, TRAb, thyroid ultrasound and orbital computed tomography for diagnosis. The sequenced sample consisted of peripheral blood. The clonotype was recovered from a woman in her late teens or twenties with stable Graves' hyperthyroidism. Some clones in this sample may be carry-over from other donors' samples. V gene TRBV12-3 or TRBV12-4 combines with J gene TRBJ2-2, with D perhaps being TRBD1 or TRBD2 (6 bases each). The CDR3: CASSLATGAYTGELFF. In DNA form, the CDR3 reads TGTGCCAGCAGTTTAGCGACGGGGGCCTACACCGGGGAGCTGTTTTTT.